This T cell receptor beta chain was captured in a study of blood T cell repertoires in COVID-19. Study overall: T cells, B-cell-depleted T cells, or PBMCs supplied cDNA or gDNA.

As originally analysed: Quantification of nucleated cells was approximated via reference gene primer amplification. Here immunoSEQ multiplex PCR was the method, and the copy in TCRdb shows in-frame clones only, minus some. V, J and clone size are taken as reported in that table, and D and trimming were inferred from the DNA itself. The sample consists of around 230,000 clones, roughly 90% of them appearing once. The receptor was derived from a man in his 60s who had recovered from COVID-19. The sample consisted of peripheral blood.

Written as DNA, the CDR3 is TGTGCCAGCAGGAGCAGCGCTAGCACAGATACGCAGTATTTT. This codes for CASRSSASTDTQYF. This rearrangement joins TRBV11-2 to TRBJ2-3; D gene uncertain. The CDR3 sequence is 14 residues long. Looked up from germline, CDR1 is SGHAT and CDR2 is FQNNGV. With 6 bases removed from V and 0 bases from J, the gap between germline ends came to 10 bases.